The 23 T cell receptor beta chains given below trace back to one sample, sequenced in a study of blood T cell repertoires in COVID-19. Some clones are missing from TCRdb's copy, which holds only in-frame ones; the method was immunoSEQ multiplex PCR. The sample has about 240,000 clones, roughly nine tenths seen once. The material sequenced was peripheral blood. These receptors all stem from a woman between 50 and 59 years old with COVID-19, enrolled during active disease.

This clone was seen a handful of times. The rearrangement links TRBV5-5 to TRBJ1-2, with 8 bases fitting TRBD1. The CDR3 totals 15 residues. The germline gives CDR1 SGHKS, CDR2 YYEKEE (reference sequence). Trimming at V came to 4 bases and at J to 4 bases, leaving 9 bases not matched to a gene. CDR3 loop: CASSRLTGGAYGYTF. The CDR3 DNA sequence: TGTGCCAGCAGCCGTCTAACAGGGGGGGCCTATGGCTACACCTTC.

V gene TRBV6-2 or TRBV6-3 combines with J gene TRBJ1-1; 7 nucleotides line up with TRBD1. The CDR3 is 17 amino acids. V shed 5 bases, J shed 0 bases, and the junction held 12 bases outside the gene matches. From germline, CDR1 is MNHEY and CDR2 SVGEGT. The CDR3 region is CASSATGVVAMNTEAFF. CDR3 nucleotide sequence: TGTGCCAGCAGTGCCACAGGGGTTGTGGCCATGAACACTGAAGCTTTCTTT.

This clone was seen once. The gene calls are TRBV19 and TRBJ1-5, with 8 bases identical to TRBD1. The CDR3 runs 16 residues. V dropped 8 bases and J dropped 1; count of bases not matched to a gene: 10. The germline V gene encodes CDR1 LNHDA and CDR2 SQIVND (reference sequence). The CDR3 DNA follows: TGTGCCAGTCTGACACGGACAGGGAACAGCAATCAGCCCCAGCATTTT. Its translation: CASLTRTGNSNQPQHF.

The V call is TRBV6-5, the J call TRBJ1-1; 9 bases agree with TRBD1. V was clipped by 0 bases and J by 13 bases; unmatched bases: 6. The CDR3 extends over 13 amino acids. The germline gives CDR1 MNHEY, CDR2 SVGAGI. CDR3 DNA: TGTGCCAGCAGTTACTCGGGGACAGGGAAGGGTTTCTTT. Its translation is CASSYSGTGKGFF.

V gene TRBV27 combines with J gene TRBJ2-4; D not resolved. The germline gives CDR1 MNHEY, CDR2 SMNVEV (reference sequence). V was cut by 5 bases and J by 0 bases, with 8 bases left in between. The CDR3 covers 14 residues. CDR3 loop: CASSPNIAKNIQYF. For the CDR3, the DNA is TGTGCCAGCAGTCCTAATATAGCCAAAAACATTCAGTACTTC.

V gene TRBV30 combines with J gene TRBJ2-5; a possible D gene is TRBD2 (5 bases). The germline gives CDR1 GTSNPN, CDR2 SVGIG (reference sequence). Trimming took off 0 bases at V and 4 bases at J, with 15 bases between the two ends. The CDR3 consists of 15 residues. The CDR3 reads CAWSVRGWGGETQYF. The CDR3, as DNA: TGTGCCTGGAGTGTGCGAGGGTGGGGTGGAGAGACCCAGTACTTC.

V gene TRBV11-2 combines with J gene TRBJ1-4; D possibly corresponds to TRBD1 (6 bases). Deletions cut 0 bases from V and 6 bases from J, with 11 bases between. The CDR3 loop spans 15 amino acids. CDR1 and CDR2 (germline): SGHAT, FQNNGV. CDR3 DNA: TGTGCCAGCAGCTTAGAGGGCAGGGGAGATGAAAAACTGTTTTTT. It yields the protein CASSLEGRGDEKLFF.

The chain recombines TRBV24-1 with TRBJ1-1; D call uncertain. This CDR3 contains 14 residues. Germline V gene lookup returns CDR1 KGHDR and CDR2 SFDVKD. V was trimmed by 3 bases and J by 6 bases, leaving 13 bases between them. In DNA, the CDR3 is TGTGCCACCAGTGATCGCGCATCTAGCGCTGAAGCTTTCTTT. As protein: CATSDRASSAEAFF.

The chain recombines TRBV5-8 with TRBJ2-7, with D perhaps TRBD1 (5 bases). Germline CDR1 reads SGHTS; CDR2 reads YDEGEE. CDR3 length: 14 amino acids. The germline V and J ends were trimmed by 7 bases and 3 bases, with 17 bases remaining between them. The CDR3 DNA sequence: TGTGCCAGCGATAGGGGAACAGGCGGCTACGAGCAGTACTTC. Translating gives CASDRGTGGYEQYF.

The J gene is TRBJ1-1, the V gene TRBV19; D unresolved. CDR3 length: 14 amino acids. CDR1 is LNHDA, CDR2 SQIVND, per germline (reference sequence). Trimming left V 7 bases short and J 3 bases short, with 15 bases between. CDR3 sequence: CASKGEGIDTEAFF. For the CDR3, the DNA is TGTGCCAGTAAGGGTGAGGGAATTGACACTGAAGCTTTCTTT.

The V and J genes are TRBV19 and TRBJ1-4, with D maybe TRBD1 (6 bases). V shed 5 bases and J shed 8 bases, with 15 bases lying between them. The CDR3 is made up of 14 amino acids. CDR1 is LNHDA and CDR2 is SQIVND in the germline V gene (reference sequence). CDR3 loop: CASSLGGLEEKLFF. Here the CDR3 DNA reads TGTGCCAGTAGTTTGGGGGGGCTGGAGGAAAAACTGTTTTTT.

This chain links TRBV4-1 with TRBJ1-2, with D possibly TRBD1 on 6 matching bases. Trimming stripped 4 bases from V and 4 bases from J, with 16 bases between. Looked up from germline, CDR1 is MGHRA and CDR2 is YSYEKL. The CDR3 spans 15 residues. The CDR3 region has the DNA TGCGCCAGCAGCCCACTTCGGACAGTCCTCTATGGCTACACCTTC. Amino acid sequence: CASSPLRTVLYGYTF.

The chain combines TRBV14 with TRBJ2-7; D perhaps matches TRBD1 (6 bases). This CDR3 has 14 amino acids. V dropped 2 bases and J dropped 2 bases, with 10 bases sitting between them. Per germline, CDR1 SGHDN and CDR2 FVKESK. The CDR3 protein is CASSQLGQTYEQYF. DNA of the CDR3: TGTGCCAGCAGCCAATTAGGACAGACCTACGAGCAGTACTTC.

This sequence joins TRBV29-1 and TRBJ1-2; 8 nucleotides agree with TRBD1. The trim removed 7 bases at V and 8 bases at J, leaving 9 bases unmatched. Germline-derived CDR1 and CDR2 are SQVTM and ANQGSEA. The CDR3 is 12 residues long. The CDR3 DNA reads as TGCAGCGCCCAGACAGGGGCGGAGGGCTACACCTTC. Amino acid sequence: CSAQTGAEGYTF.

The V gene is TRBV14, the J gene TRBJ1-1; D may be TRBD1 (6 bases). Germline V gene sequence: CDR1 SGHDN, CDR2 FVKESK. V was trimmed by 0 bases and J by 1 base, leaving 12 bases between them. The CDR3 is made up of 16 amino acids. CDR3 sequence reads: CASSQEGLTGNTEAFF. The CDR3 DNA is TGTGCCAGCAGCCAAGAAGGTCTGACAGGGAACACTGAAGCTTTCTTT. The whole variable domain, remainder taken from reference TRBV14 and TRBJ1-1, is EAGVTQFPSHSVIEKGQTVTLRCDPISGHDNLYWYRRVMGKEIKFLLHFVKESKQDESGMPNNRFLAERTGGTYSTLKVQPAELEDSGVYFCASSQEGLTGNTEAFFGQGTRLTVV.

The CDR3 is CSVGRVGQPNEKLFF. In DNA form, the CDR3 reads TGCAGCGTTGGGAGGGTGGGACAGCCTAATGAAAAACTGTTTTTT. The rearrangement uses TRBV29-1 and TRBJ1-4, with 7 bases identical to TRBD1. V was clipped by 4 bases and J by 3 bases; unmatched bases: 8. CDR1 is SQVTM, CDR2 ANQGSEA, per germline. The CDR3 sequence is 15 residues long.

This clone appeared a single time. V gene TRBV19 combines with J gene TRBJ1-1, with TRBD1 identical over 8 bases. V shed 5 bases and J 4 bases; nucleotides not matched to a gene: 6. CDR3 length: 14 amino acids. Germline CDR1 LNHDA, CDR2 SQIVND (reference sequence). CDR3 protein: CASSWDRRGTEAFF. CDR3 coding DNA: TGTGCCAGTAGTTGGGACAGGAGGGGCACTGAAGCTTTCTTT.

CDR3 nucleotide sequence: TGTGCCTGGAGTGTACACAGGGCTGGTCGAAATTCACCCCTCCACTTT. Translation: CAWSVHRAGRNSPLHF. The chain joins TRBV30 to TRBJ1-6; tentatively, D is TRBD1 (6 bases). The CDR3 consists of 16 residues. Germline V lookup: CDR1 GTSNPN, CDR2 SVGIG (reference sequence). Trimming took off 0 bases at V and 7 bases at J, with 16 bases between the two ends.

This sequence joins TRBV7-2 and TRBJ2-5, with D perhaps TRBD2 (5 bases). This CDR3 is 16 amino acids long. Deletions cut 5 bases from V and 2 bases from J, with 18 bases between. CDR1 is SGHTA, CDR2 FQGNSA, per germline. Written as DNA, the CDR3 is TGTGCCAGCAGCAACAGACCGGGAACCCCGCAAGAGACCCAGTACTTC. It yields the protein CASSNRPGTPQETQYF.

The chain links TRBV10-3 to TRBJ1-2, with 8 positions matching TRBD1. The V and J ends lost 6 bases and 3 bases, in that order; junction bases with no gene match: 9. The CDR3 totals 15 residues. Germline CDR1 ENHRY, CDR2 SYGVKD. CDR3 residues: CAIRGQGTRHYGYTF. The CDR3, as DNA: TGTGCCATCAGAGGACAGGGCACCCGCCACTATGGCTACACCTTC.

The chain employs TRBV21-1 and TRBJ2-1; the tabulated D call, TRBD1, remains unverified against the DNA. TRBV21-1 is a listed pseudogene. This CDR3 has 14 amino acids. The CDR3 nucleotides read TGTGCCAGCAGCACAGCCAAGGGGGCCGATGAGCAGTTCTTC. It translates to CASSTAKGADEQFF.

The chain carries TRBV11-2 and TRBJ1-2; tentatively, D is TRBD1 (6 bases). Germline CDR1 is SGHAT and CDR2 is FQNNGV. V shed 3 bases and J shed 4 bases, with 9 bases lying between them. CDR3 length: 13 amino acids. As DNA, the CDR3 is TGTGCCAGCAGCTTGACAGGATCCTATGGCTACACCTTC. It specifies CASSLTGSYGYTF.

The chain joins TRBV7-9 to TRBJ1-1; D is unresolved. The CDR3 covers 14 residues. V was trimmed by 1 base and J by 2 bases, leaving 8 bases between them. CDR1 and CDR2 from the germline V gene are SEHNR and FQNEAQ (reference sequence). DNA of the CDR3: TGTGCCAGCAGCTTAGTCCAGGCCAACACTGAAGCTTTCTTT. Translated, it gives CASSLVQANTEAFF.